This entry lists 23 T cell receptor beta chains sequenced from one sample in a study of OX40 agonist ivuxolimab in advanced cancers. The repertoire was sequenced with immunoSEQ multiplex PCR; TCRdb's copy has only in-frame clones and lacks some. The data contain some 25,000 clones, roughly 88% of them seen just once; the ten biggest clones take up more than 9%. The sequencing used CD4+ or CD8+ T cells sorted from blood, collected in a trial of the OX40 agonist ivuxolimab. The source of these receptors is an adult with an advanced solid tumor such as melanoma, head and neck, liver or kidney cancer.

This chain links TRBV7-3 with TRBJ2-5, with 7 bases that match TRBD2. The ends lost 8 bases at V and 4 bases at J; junction bases unmatched: 10. This CDR3 is 14 amino acids long. Germline values: CDR1 SGHTA, CDR2 FQGTGA. CDR3 region: CASSAGVDGETQYF. CDR3 in DNA: TGTGCCAGCTCGGCGGGAGTCGATGGAGAGACCCAGTACTTC.

This chain uses TRBV27 with TRBJ2-7; TRBD2 matches at 7 bases. Germline CDR1 and CDR2: MNHEY and SMNVEV (reference sequence). With V trimmed by 10 bases and J by 5 bases, 11 bases remained unmatched. This CDR3 region has 13 residues. The DNA of the CDR3 is TGTGCCACCATAGCCTGGGGGGGAAACGAGCAGTACTTC. It yields the protein CATIAWGGNEQYF.

DNA for the CDR3: TGTGCCAGCTCATCATGGACAGCTACTAACTATGGCTACACCTTC. Amino acid sequence: CASSSWTATNYGYTF. The chain uses TRBV18 and TRBJ1-2; TRBD1 might be the D (6 bases). Germline V lookup: CDR1 KGHSH, CDR2 LQKENI. Trimming pared 5 bases from V and 0 bases from J, leaving 13 bases between. The CDR3 loop spans 15 amino acids.

This clone was picked up a small number of times. This chain joins TRBV2 and TRBJ2-7; D not certain. There are 10 residues in the CDR3. V lost 2 bases and J 4 bases, leaving 0 bases between the germline ends. Germline assignment: CDR1 SNHLY and CDR2 FYNNEI. The CDR3 nucleotides read TGTGCCAGCAGTGAATACGAGCAGTACTTC. Translated, it gives CASSEYEQYF. Full variable domain (outside the CDR3, taken from reference TRBV2 and TRBJ2-7): EPEVTQTPSHQVTQMGQEVILRCVPISNHLYFYWYRQILGQKVEFLVSFYNNEISEKSEIFDDQFSVERPDGSNFTLKIRSTKLEDSAMYFCASSEYEQYFGPGTRLTVT.

The rearrangement uses TRBV5-6 and TRBJ2-2; TRBD2 agrees at 9 bases. The CDR3 loop spans 16 amino acids. The germline V gene has CDR1 SGHDT and CDR2 YYEEEE. After removal of 2 bases from V and 5 bases from J, the junction contained 7 bases not matched to a gene. In DNA form, the CDR3 reads TGTGCCAGCAGCTTTCGGCCACTAGCGGGTACCGGGGAGCTGTTTTTT. Translation: CASSFRPLAGTGELFF. The full variable domain, with the rest looked up from reference TRBV5-6 and TRBJ2-2, is DAGVTQSPTHLIKTRGQQVTLRCSPKSGHDTVSWYQQALGQGPQFIFQYYEEEERQRGNFPDRFSGHQFPNYSSELNVNALLLGDSALYLCASSFRPLAGTGELFFGEGSRLTVL.

The chain joins TRBV7-8 to TRBJ1-1; no reliable D call. With 1 base removed from V and 1 base from J, the gap between germline ends came to 7 bases. The length of the CDR3 is 14 residues. Per germline, CDR1 SGHVS and CDR2 FQNEAQ. CDR3: CASSLGQRNTEAFF. DNA of the CDR3: TGTGCCAGCAGCTTAGGGCAGAGGAACACTGAAGCTTTCTTT.

The chain combines TRBV20-1 with TRBJ2-5; D might be TRBD2 (5 bases). Germline-derived CDR1 and CDR2 are DFQATT and SNEGSKA (reference sequence). V was pared by 3 bases and J by 3 bases, with 5 bases between. The CDR3 totals 11 residues. The CDR3 DNA is TGCAGTGCTAGCGGGAAAGAGACCCAGTACTTC. It is translated as CSASGKETQYF.

The chain recombines TRBV9 with TRBJ2-5; 9 bases line up with TRBD1. V gave up 4 bases and J gave up 5 bases; unmatched junction bases: 9. The CDR3 runs to 15 residues. Germline CDR1 and CDR2: SGDLS and YYNGEE. The CDR3 DNA sequence: TGTGCCAGCAGCATTTCGGGACAGGGAACGGAGACCCAGTACTTC. As protein: CASSISGQGTETQYF.

The V gene is TRBV27, the J gene TRBJ2-3, with a tentative D call TRBD1 (5 bases). V lost 3 bases and J 3 bases, leaving 13 bases between the germline ends. The CDR3 extends over 15 amino acids. Germline CDR1 MNHEY, CDR2 SMNVEV (reference sequence). The CDR3 region is CASSFQGILTDTQYF. The CDR3 coding sequence is TGTGCCAGCAGTTTCCAGGGTATTTTGACAGATACGCAGTATTTT.

The chain uses TRBV10-2 and TRBJ2-5; 10 bases match TRBD2. The CDR3 sequence is 15 residues long. V was pared by 4 bases and J by 6 bases, with 8 bases of the junction left unmatched. Germline V gene data show CDR1 as WSHSY and CDR2 as SAAADI. CDR3 loop: CASSGPSGGLKTQYF. The CDR3 nucleotides read TGCGCCAGCAGTGGCCCTAGCGGGGGCCTGAAGACCCAGTACTTC.

The chain links TRBV18 to TRBJ2-1, with 9 positions matching TRBD2. CDR1 and CDR2 from the germline V gene are KGHSH and LQKENI. The CDR3 has 19 residues. V gave up 1 base and J gave up 5 bases; unmatched junction bases: 15. The DNA of the CDR3 is TGTGCCAGCTCACCACGGGTAGCGGGAGTAAAGAACACACACAATGAGCAGTTCTTC. It translates to CASSPRVAGVKNTHNEQFF.

CDR3 region: CASSLRGGLEQFF. CDR3 bases: TGTGCCAGCAGCTTAAGAGGCGGACTTGAGCAGTTCTTC. The V gene is TRBV9, the J gene TRBJ2-1, with D possibly being TRBD2 (5 bases). This CDR3 comprises 13 residues. V lost 4 bases and J 9 bases, leaving 14 bases between the germline ends. Germline-derived CDR1 and CDR2 are SGDLS and YYNGEE.

V is TRBV7-3 and J is TRBJ2-1; 9 positions match TRBD2. CDR1 is SGHTA and CDR2 is FQGTGA in the germline V gene. The CDR3 loop spans 14 amino acids. With 3 bases clipped from V and 16 bases from J, the junction kept 13 bases outside the gene matches. The CDR3: CASSLNSGSDGVFF. DNA for the CDR3: TGTGCCAGCAGCTTGAATAGCGGGAGTGACGGGGTTTTCTTC. The entire variable domain, with the rest obtained from reference TRBV7-3 and TRBJ2-1, is as follows: GAGVSQTPSNKVTEKGKYVELRCDPISGHTALYWYRQSLGQGPEFLIYFQGTGAADDSGLPNDRFFAVRPEGSVSTLKIQRTERGDSAVYLCASSLNSGSDGVFFGPGTRLTVL.

The chain is built from TRBV6-1 and TRBJ1-5; D unclear. This CDR3 has 14 amino acids. Trimming took 3 bases from V and 6 from J, leaving 12 bases between them. In germline, CDR1 is MNHNS, CDR2 SASEGT. CDR3 loop: CASSDFWEGQPQHF. Written as DNA, the CDR3 is TGTGCCAGCAGTGATTTTTGGGAGGGTCAGCCCCAGCATTTT.

This clone was found once. The rearrangement links TRBV5-1 to TRBJ1-1; D unclear. The V and J ends lost 4 bases and 6 bases respectively, with 19 bases between them. This CDR3 spans 15 amino acids. Germline CDR1 is SGHRS and CDR2 is YFSETQ. CDR3 nucleotide sequence: TGCGCCAGCAGCGCCACTACTAGGGTATCCGCTGAAGCTTTCTTT. Protein product: CASSATTRVSAEAFF.

J is TRBJ2-1 and V is TRBV28, with D possibly being TRBD2 (6 bases). CDR3 size: 17 residues. Trimming left V 0 bases short and J 0 bases short, with 12 bases between. The germline CDR1 and CDR2 sequences are MDHEN and SYDVKM. CDR3 residues: CASSLWLSGSSYNEQFF. CDR3 DNA: TGTGCCAGCAGTTTATGGCTTAGCGGTAGCTCCTACAATGAGCAGTTCTTC.

This sequence joins TRBV7-2 and TRBJ2-3; no firm D call. The CDR3 sequence is 13 residues long. Germline lookup yields CDR1 SGHTA and CDR2 FQGNSA. Trimming removed 1 base from V and 2 bases from J, with 4 bases in between. CDR3 region: CASSLEDTDTQYF. In nucleotides, the CDR3 is TGTGCCAGCAGCTTAGAAGACACAGATACGCAGTATTTT.

The genes are TRBV15 and TRBJ1-2, with D perhaps matching TRBD1 (6 bases). The CDR3 is made up of 14 amino acids. Trimming cost V 4 bases and J 4 bases, with 13 bases left between them. Looked up from germline, CDR1 is LNHNV and CDR2 is YYDKDF (reference sequence). CDR3: CATSIAGQPYGYTF. The CDR3 nucleotides are TGTGCCACCAGCATAGCCGGACAGCCCTATGGCTACACCTTC.

The J gene is TRBJ2-1, the V gene TRBV19; D is uncertain. The V end was cut by 0 bases, the J end by 5 bases, with 8 bases between. CDR1 and CDR2 from the germline V gene are LNHDA and SQIVND (reference sequence). This CDR3 is built from 14 residues. The CDR3, as DNA: TGTGCCAGTAGTATAGATGGGTTCGACAATGAGCAGTTCTTC. Its protein product is CASSIDGFDNEQFF.

The chain employs TRBV7-8 and TRBJ2-7; D might be TRBD2 (5 bases). The CDR3 spans 17 residues. Trimming took off 2 bases at V and 0 bases at J, with 17 bases between the two ends. Per germline, CDR1 SGHVS and CDR2 FQNEAQ. The CDR3 DNA sequence: TGTGCCAGCAGCTTAAGTTCGAGCGGTTCAAGCTCCTACGAGCAGTACTTC. Translation: CASSLSSSGSSSYEQYF.

The CDR3 DNA sequence: TGTGCCAGCAGCTTCCAGACGGGGGCGAACACTGAAGCTTTCTTT. It codes for CASSFQTGANTEAFF. The gene calls are TRBV7-8 and TRBJ1-1, with D possibly matching TRBD1 (6 bases). Deletions cut 3 bases from V and 1 base from J, with 12 bases between. CDR3 size: 15 residues. The germline V gene encodes CDR1 SGHVS and CDR2 FQNEAQ.

The chain uses TRBV6-1 and TRBJ2-3, with D unclear. V gave up 4 bases and J gave up 6 bases, with 20 bases separating them. The CDR3 extends over 16 amino acids. Per germline, CDR1 MNHNS and CDR2 SASEGT. CDR3 bases: TGTGCCAGCAGTGGATCCCGCAGGCCACAGAGGGATACGCAGTATTTT. This encodes CASSGSRRPQRDTQYF.

A single count supports this clone. The chain is built from TRBV5-1 and TRBJ2-1; the D is unclear. CDR3 length equals 13 residues. V was pared by 5 bases and J by 10 bases, with 16 bases between. Germline CDR1 SGHRS, CDR2 YFSETQ. The CDR3 bases are TGCGCCAGCAGTCGTGACCCACGTAAAGAGCAGTTCTTC. Protein: CASSRDPRKEQFF.